This T cell receptor (beta chain) was sequenced during a study of cytomegalovirus exposure and HLA in healthy donors. Germline V CDR1 and CDR2: MNHNS, SASEGT. The length of the CDR3 is 14 residues. V was trimmed by 3 bases and J by 5 bases, leaving 14 bases between them. The PCR was carried out with 60 Vbeta primers and 13 Jbeta primers. Produced via immunoSEQ multiplex PCR; TCRdb's table is partial and in-frame only. The data show approximately 100,000 clones, roughly 80% seen once. This chain joins TRBV6-1 and TRBJ2-7, with a tentative D call TRBD2 (6 bases). The TCR comes from a female donor in good health and CMV-seropositive. Sequenced material: PBMCs. DNA for the CDR3: TGTGCCAGCAGTGATCCCCGACTAGTACACGAGCAGTACTTC. Protein product: CASSDPRLVHEQYF.